What follows are 8 T cell receptor beta chains derived from one specimen sequenced in a study of T cell changes during pregnancy in multiple sclerosis. Assay: immunoSEQ multiplex PCR; the TCRdb copy retains only in-frame clones and omits some. The sample consists of over 35,000 clones, 91% of them appearing once. The sequenced sample was CD8+ T cells from peripheral blood mononuclear cells, obtained before pregnancy. These TCRs come from a female donor with multiple sclerosis, enrolled in a pregnancy study.

This sequence joins TRBV27 and TRBJ2-2, with D possibly being TRBD2 (6 bases). The CDR3 covers 16 residues. CDR1 is MNHEY, CDR2 SMNVEV, per germline (reference sequence). The V end lost 5 bases, the J end lost 3 bases, and 16 bases lay between the germline ends. CDR3 sequence: CASSNRRGSYTGELFF. CDR3 nucleotides: TGTGCCAGCAGTAACCGGCGGGGAAGTTACACCGGGGAGCTGTTTTTT.

This sequence joins TRBV6-1 and TRBJ1-2; a weak D match, TRBD1 (6 bases). V lost 6 bases and J 4 bases, leaving 15 bases between the germline ends. Germline V gene sequence: CDR1 MNHNS, CDR2 SASEGT. The CDR3 is made up of 14 amino acids. The CDR3 here is CASRGVEGGYGYTF. CDR3 coding DNA: TGTGCCAGCAGAGGGGTCGAAGGGGGCTATGGCTACACCTTC.

This sequence joins TRBV19 and TRBJ2-7; TRBD1 matches 9 bases. CDR1 and CDR2 from the germline V gene are LNHDA and SQIVND (reference sequence). The CDR3 length is 15 residues. V was clipped by 3 bases and J by 3 bases; unmatched bases: 6. The CDR3 DNA sequence: TGTGCCAGTAGTATCGGGACAGGGACCGACTACGAGCAGTACTTC. It yields the protein CASSIGTGTDYEQYF.

The gene calls are TRBV28 and TRBJ1-1; D is unresolved. This CDR3 is 13 amino acids long. The V end was cut by 7 bases, the J end by 6 bases, with 15 bases between. Germline V CDR1 and CDR2: MDHEN, SYDVKM. The CDR3 sequence is CASIPEVWSEAFF. CDR3 DNA: TGTGCCAGCATCCCTGAGGTATGGTCTGAAGCTTTCTTT.

The rearrangement joins TRBV4-3 to TRBJ2-1; 7 bases agree with TRBD1. The CDR3 runs to 17 residues. Per germline, CDR1 LGHNA and CDR2 YSLEER. Trimming removed 0 bases from V and 0 bases from J; junction bases left unmatched: 5. The CDR3: CASSQDLGDSSYNEQFF. The CDR3 region has the DNA TGCGCCAGCAGCCAAGATCTCGGGGACAGCTCCTACAATGAGCAGTTCTTC.

The chain links TRBV5-4 to TRBJ2-5; D not certain. The length of the CDR3 is 14 residues. In germline, CDR1 is SGHNT, CDR2 YYREEE (reference sequence). The V and J ends lost 4 bases and 0 bases respectively, with 10 bases between them. This CDR3 is CASSLGSDQETQYF. The CDR3, as DNA: TGTGCCAGCAGCCTGGGAAGCGACCAAGAGACCCAGTACTTC.

This clone was counted only a few times. The genes are TRBV14 and TRBJ1-2, with no clear D. Deletions cut 5 bases from V and 0 bases from J, with 4 bases between. This CDR3 comprises 12 residues. Per the germline V gene, CDR1 is SGHDN and CDR2 is FVKESK. CDR3 amino acids: CASSTTNYGYTF. In DNA, the CDR3 is TGTGCCAGCAGCACTACTAACTATGGCTACACCTTC.

V usage is TRBV28 and J usage is TRBJ2-1; 8 bases map to TRBD2. V trimming: 6 bases; J trimming: 0 bases; junction bases outside the gene matches: 13. The germline CDR1 and CDR2 sequences are MDHEN and SYDVKM. The CDR3 consists of 18 residues. The CDR3 DNA reads as TGTGCCAGCAGCTCCTCTGGGGTAGCGGGAATCTCCTACAATGAGCAGTTCTTC. Its protein product is CASSSSGVAGISYNEQFF. Supplemented by reference TRBV28 and TRBJ2-1, the full variable domain reads DVKVTQSSRYLVKRTGEKVFLECVQDMDHENMFWYRQDPGLGLRLIYFSYDVKMKEKGDIPEGYSVSREKKERFSLILESASTNQTSMYLCASSSSGVAGISYNEQFFGPGTRLTVL.